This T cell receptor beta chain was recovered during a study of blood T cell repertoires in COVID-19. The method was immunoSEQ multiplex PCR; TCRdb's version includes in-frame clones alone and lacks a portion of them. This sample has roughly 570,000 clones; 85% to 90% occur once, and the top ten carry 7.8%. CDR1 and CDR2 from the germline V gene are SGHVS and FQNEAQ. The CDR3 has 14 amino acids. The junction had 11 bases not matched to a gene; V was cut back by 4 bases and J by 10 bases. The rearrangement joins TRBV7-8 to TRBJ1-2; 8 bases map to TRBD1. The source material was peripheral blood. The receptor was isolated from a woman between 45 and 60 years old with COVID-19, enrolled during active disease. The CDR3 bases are TGTGCCAGCAGCTCTAGACTTGGACAGGGAGCCTACACCTTC. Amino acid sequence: CASSSRLGQGAYTF. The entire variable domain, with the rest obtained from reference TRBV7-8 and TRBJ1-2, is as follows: GAGVSQSPRYKVAKRGQDVALRCDPISGHVSLFWYQQALGQGPEFLTYFQNEAQLDKSGLPSDRFFAERPEGSVSTLKIQRTQQEDSAVYLCASSSRLGQGAYTFGSGTRLTVV.